Below, one T cell receptor beta chain is given with its context. Its antigen is not known. This record belongs to a study of T cells expressing NK-cell markers. On the study more broadly: Source material for TCR beta repertoires consisted of sorted CD3+CD56+NKG2C+, CD3+CD56+NKG2C- and CD3+CD56-NKG2C+ T cells. The study sequenced eight donors, seven HCMV-seropositive and one seronegative.

Study-wide findings and caveats: In several donors, dominant clonotypes made up about 28.3-65% of CD3+CD56-NKG2C+ cells.

TCR beta cDNA was generated via 5'RACE template switching incorporating UMIs. TCRdb re-called the 5' RACE reads; one entry per CDR3 protein, DNA not given. Its clone listing holds roughly 350,000 distinct CDR3 sequences. There are 15 residues in the CDR3. Germline CDR1 is LGHNT and CDR2 is FRNRAP. The chain recombines TRBV12-5 with TRBJ1-6. The TCR comes from a man aged 18-75 years in good health. The sample comprised blood T cells: a sorted CD56 or NKG2C T cell subset, CD4+ or CD8+ T cells, or bulk PBMC T cells (not recorded which). The CDR3 spells CASGKGGSYNSPLHF. Variable domain in full (rest from reference TRBV12-5 and TRBJ1-6): DARVTQTPRHKVTEMGQEVTMRCQPILGHNTVFWYRQTMMQGLELLAYFRNRAPLDDSGMPKDRFSAEMPDATLATLKIQPSEPRDSAVYFCASGKGGSYNSPLHFGNGTRLTVT.